The present T cell receptor beta chain was sequenced within a study of cytomegalovirus exposure and HLA in healthy donors (dated by TCRdb to between 2016 and 2019). With respect to the entire study: An earlier analysis of 550 to 700 of the donors reported approximately 300 Gb of sequence data and 117 million unique TCR beta sequences from some 180 million T cells. About five DR-DQ haplotypes were treated as single units for association and clustering because of strong linkage in the cohort. In the later analysis, no new phenotypic data were used to find candidate immune exposures; instead, reliance was placed on TCR beta sequences and their occurrence across donors. The T cell repertoires of about 700 subjects were profiled by immunosequencing and related to cytomegalovirus serostatus. Every repertoire in the discovery cohort had been generated on one and the same sequencing platform. To predict cytomegalovirus infection status, the study brought together high-throughput TCR immunosequencing, statistical association of individual TCRs with disease status, and machine learning. Alongside the repertoire data, information on donor age, sex, ethnicity and CMV serostatus was compiled. Class I and class II HLA loci were covered by the typing at four-digit resolution. A later genetic analysis took genome-wide SNP genotypes for about 60% of the roughly 670 donors and used that subset as a discovery cohort. To decide whether each TCR beta V gene segment behaved as functional or pseudogenic, an earlier analysis of some 580 of the donors relied on high-throughput TCR beta sequencing. The study was designed to test whether signatures of past pathogen exposure could be identified by cataloging public T cell receptors. In addition to the first cohort of 650 to 800 subjects, a separate validation cohort of 120 different subjects was used. The number of typed donors differed by locus: about 620-630 for A, B, C, DRB1 and DQB1; some 540 for DQA1; around 580 for DPA1; and about 450 for DPB1. To study patterns of TCR occurrence, a later analysis re-analyzed previously published TCR beta repertoires from 666 donors and added high-resolution HLA genotyping. On average, approximately 250,000 unique TCR beta nucleotide sequences were sequenced per donor among about 400 genotyped donors of the cohort, with 15% to 20% of those sequences being non-productive. An early release that covered fewer than 750 HLA-typed donors contained approximately 290 gigabases of sequencing data and tens of millions of unique TCR sequences. Among the roughly 400 genotyped donors, around 81% belonged to the genetic ancestry cluster associated with self-reported Caucasian donors.

The library relied on the immunoSEQ multiplex PCR assay. A mixture of 60 forward primers for TCR Vbeta segments and 13 reverse primers for TCR Jbeta segments was used in the multiplex PCR. Amplification of the CDR3 region of rearranged TCR beta genes was performed with a multiplex PCR assay on genomic DNA. The Illumina HiSeq System was used to sequence the amplified TCR beta libraries as 87-base-pair reads. The source study handled its data this way. A later analysis tallied 75 million to 95 million unique TCR beta chains across the 700 or so repertoires, and approximately 9.9 million of those chains were shared by two or more donors. To remove PCR and sequencing errors, raw reads were error-corrected and collapsed into unique sequences using a nearest-neighbor algorithm that merged closely related sequences. V, D and J gene segments were assigned by aligning CDR3 sequences to IMGT reference sequences. For a sequence to be retained, a match of at least six nucleotides to both a V gene segment and a J gene segment was required. Rearrangements were called productive when the CDR3 lacked stop codons and stayed in frame with V and J; all others were non-productive. CDR3 was defined by IMGT convention, running from the second conserved V-encoded cysteine to the conserved J-encoded phenylalanine. The earlier analysis of 550 to 650 of the donors excluded any sequence lacking an unambiguous match to a single V gene segment. An earlier analysis of approximately 590 of the donors called V segments functional above 56.7% productive rearrangements and segregating when the between-donor standard deviation exceeded 5%. A statistical classification framework was built to diagnose cytomegalovirus status from the catalog of TCR beta chain sequences. A later analysis assigned V and J genes by comparing TCR nucleotide sequences with IMGT/GENE-DB human TR gene sequences. A later analysis assigned CDR3 sequences and most-parsimonious VDJ recombination scenarios with the TCRdist pipeline. In a later analysis, each TCR beta chain was defined by its CDR3 amino acid sequence together with its V-gene family, and reads without a unique V-gene family were excluded. A later analysis removed 500 to 650 highly shared, low-generation-probability nucleotide sequences to deal with suspected cross-contamination and a sequencing artifact. For each public chain, a later analysis derived a clonal expansion index from normalized ranks of inferred template counts within each repertoire. In a later analysis, generation probabilities were computed with a VDJ recombination model fitted to out-of-frame rearrangements, and the resulting probabilities were checked against IGoR. In a later analysis, TCR-TCR, TCR-HLA and TCR-CMV co-occurrence was scored with hypergeometric tests, and a repertoire-size bias correction was applied to TCR pairs. To estimate false discovery rates, a later analysis permuted the HLA or CMV assignments 20 times. In a later analysis, co-occurring TCRs were grouped with DBSCAN, and TCRdist sequence similarity was added when clustering was performed within HLA-allele-positive subsets. Co-occurrence clustering excluded repertoires with fewer than 30,000 or more than 120,000 public chains, plus five with anomalous nucleotide sharing. TCRdb took this table from immuneACCESS and kept in-frame rearrangements with V and J called. Such tables lack part of the clones; where checked against another copy, unresolved V genes explain under half of the gap, and the rest is unexplained. Clone size and V and J calls were adopted from that table, with D and trimming inferred from the DNA. This sample has 100,000 to 150,000 clones in its table, and around 80% of those were observed once. Of the sample, under 1.5% is held by the ten largest clones.

Regarding this clone: Its specific antigen is unknown. Base qualities are not at hand, and no much larger clone is one base apart.

What the work shows at the level of the full study, not this receptor alone: A later analysis found that most CMV-associated TCR beta chains appeared HLA-restricted, with HLA associations seemingly driven largely by CMV exposure. A total of 150 to 200 TCR beta chains were listed by the study as associated with cytomegalovirus. According to the authors, the approach could potentially be generalized to other disease states and immunological phenotypes. A few of the identified cytomegalovirus-associated TCR beta chains were confirmed in vitro to be specific for cytomegalovirus antigens. The 87-base-pair reads could not distinguish some IMGT-functional V segments, including TRBV6-2 and TRBV6-3, so those segments were excluded. While some public TCRs were present in many individuals, most TCR sequences turned up only very rarely across donors. According to a later genetic analysis, donors in an Asian-associated ancestry cluster had fewer N-insertions in productive TCRs than the approximately 700-donor mean. The sequencing pipeline was judged likely to have produced a cluster of highly shared sequence variants as a technical artifact. Sequencing depth was assumed to be roughly uniform across donors in the presence/absence analyses, though that assumption may not hold. A further reported finding was that TCR beta sequences accurately predicted the HLA-A and HLA-B alleles for most subjects in the first cohort. In this cohort, only TCR beta chains were sequenced, and detectable features were limited by the absence of alpha or paired-chain data. Correlated functional status among segregating V segments might reflect linkage disequilibrium, but an unknown experimental factor could not be ruled out. In a later genetic analysis, a missense DCLRE1C variant was associated with V-gene and J-gene trimming of TCR beta chains, and the association was replicated in an independent cohort. Broadly in line with IMGT annotations, most TCR beta V segments showed up in productive rearrangements about 87% or about 30% of the time in an earlier analysis of 587 of the donors. According to a later analysis, TCR association rates differed among HLA loci, with DRB1 alleles showing the most associated TCRs and HLA-C alleles showing the fewest. A later analysis associated about 17,000 TCR beta sequences with specific HLA alleles at a false discovery rate of 0.05. Because HLA typing was unavailable for some donors at each locus, only the typed subset was used in association tests. Several of the top co-occurrence clusters appeared to be linked to parvovirus B19, influenza, CMV and Epstein-Barr virus, according to a later analysis. When HLA alleles, especially DR and DQ, strongly co-occurred, attributing TCR associations to individual alleles was difficult. In both the original and validation cohorts, the classifier was reported to diagnose cytomegalovirus status with high specificity and sensitivity. Because counts were too low, seventeen rarely observed V segments, including chromosome 9 orphons, were left out of the earlier analysis of approximately 580 of the donors. In a later analysis, HLA-associated TCR beta chains showed more clonal expansion and lower generation probabilities than non-associated chains that were equally common. Immune exposure information for the cohort was limited to CMV serostatus.

Germline trimming: 6 bases from V, 2 bases from J; junction bases outside gene matches: 11. In the germline V gene (reference sequence), CDR1 corresponds to MNHEY and CDR2 to SMNVEV. The CDR3 runs 16 residues from the cysteine to the phenylalanine. Just CDR3 DNA is preserved here, 48 bases in frame from base 1. The cohort was made up of around 720 healthy bone marrow donors. Cohort members were all nominally healthy when sampled, although unrecorded immune exposures were likely present. The donor was CMV seronegative and belonged to the group of several hundred seronegative cohort members. Every donor gave a peripheral blood sample, and the peripheral blood mononuclear cells from that sample were used for TCR beta sequencing. The Qiagen DNeasy Blood Extraction Kit was used to extract genomic DNA from the blood cell samples.

The chain couples TRBV27 to TRBJ2-5, with 8 middle bases fitting TRBD2. This clonotype was sampled from a female donor in good health and CMV-seronegative. What was sequenced was PBMCs. The sequenced DNA is TGTGCCAGCAGACAACGAGCGGGGGCCCCTCAAGAGACCCAGTACTTC. Protein translation: CASRQRAGAPQETQYF.